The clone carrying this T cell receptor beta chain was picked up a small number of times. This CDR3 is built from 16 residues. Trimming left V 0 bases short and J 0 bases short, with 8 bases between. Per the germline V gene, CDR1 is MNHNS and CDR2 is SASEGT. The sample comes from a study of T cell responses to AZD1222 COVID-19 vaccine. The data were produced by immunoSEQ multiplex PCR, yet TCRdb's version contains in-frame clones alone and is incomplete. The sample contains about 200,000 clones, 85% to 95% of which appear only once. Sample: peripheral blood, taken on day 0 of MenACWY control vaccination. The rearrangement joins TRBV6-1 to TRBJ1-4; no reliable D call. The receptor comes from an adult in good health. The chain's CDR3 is CASSEATLPTNEKLFF. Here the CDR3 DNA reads TGTGCCAGCAGTGAAGCCACCTTACCAACTAATGAAAAACTGTTTTTT.